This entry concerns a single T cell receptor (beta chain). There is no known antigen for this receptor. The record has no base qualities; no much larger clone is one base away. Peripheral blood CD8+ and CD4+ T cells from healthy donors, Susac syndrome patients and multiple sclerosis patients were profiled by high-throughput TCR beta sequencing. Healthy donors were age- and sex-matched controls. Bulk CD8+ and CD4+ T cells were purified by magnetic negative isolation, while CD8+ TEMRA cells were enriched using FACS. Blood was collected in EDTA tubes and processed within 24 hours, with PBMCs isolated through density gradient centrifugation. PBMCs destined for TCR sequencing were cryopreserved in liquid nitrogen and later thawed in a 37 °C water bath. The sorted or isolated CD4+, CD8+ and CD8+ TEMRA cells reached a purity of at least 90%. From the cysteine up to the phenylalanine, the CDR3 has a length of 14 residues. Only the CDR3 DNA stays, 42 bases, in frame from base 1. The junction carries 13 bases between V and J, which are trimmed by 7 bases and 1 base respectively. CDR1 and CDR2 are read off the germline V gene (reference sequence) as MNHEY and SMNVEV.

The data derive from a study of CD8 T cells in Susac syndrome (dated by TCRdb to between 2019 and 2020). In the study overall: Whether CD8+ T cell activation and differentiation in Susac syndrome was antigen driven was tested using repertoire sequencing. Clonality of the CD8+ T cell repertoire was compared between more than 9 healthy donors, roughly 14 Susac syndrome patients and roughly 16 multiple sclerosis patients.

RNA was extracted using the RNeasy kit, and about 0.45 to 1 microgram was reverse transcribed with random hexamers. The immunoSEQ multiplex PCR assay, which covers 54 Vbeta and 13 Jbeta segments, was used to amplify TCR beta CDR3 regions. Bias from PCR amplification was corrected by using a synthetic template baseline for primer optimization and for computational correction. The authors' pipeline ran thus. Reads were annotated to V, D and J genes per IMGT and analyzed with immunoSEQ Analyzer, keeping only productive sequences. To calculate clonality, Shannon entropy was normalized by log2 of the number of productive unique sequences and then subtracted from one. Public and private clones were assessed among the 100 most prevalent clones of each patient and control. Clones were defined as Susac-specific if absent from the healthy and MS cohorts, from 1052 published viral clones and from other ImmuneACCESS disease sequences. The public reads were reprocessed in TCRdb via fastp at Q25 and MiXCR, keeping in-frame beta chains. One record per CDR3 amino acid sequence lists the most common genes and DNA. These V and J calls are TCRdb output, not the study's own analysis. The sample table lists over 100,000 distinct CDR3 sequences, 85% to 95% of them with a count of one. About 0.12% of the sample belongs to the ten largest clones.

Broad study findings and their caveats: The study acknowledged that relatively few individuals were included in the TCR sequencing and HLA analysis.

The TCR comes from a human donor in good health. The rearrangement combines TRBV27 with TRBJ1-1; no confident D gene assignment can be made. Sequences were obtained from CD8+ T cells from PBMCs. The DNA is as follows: TGTGCCAGCATGCCCCAACAGCGGAACACTGAAGCTTTCTTT. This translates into CASMPQQRNTEAFF.